These 15 T cell receptor beta chains originate from one sample sequenced in a study of T cells in Graves' hyperthyroidism and ophthalmopathy. It was RNA transcripts that yielded the amplified TCR beta CDR3 regions. TCR CDR3 regions were first amplified by RT-PCR with HTBI primers. Each CDR3 protein gets one entry after TCRdb re-called the multiplex PCR reads with MiXCR. This sample has roughly 400,000 distinct CDR3 sequences; around 15% occur once, and the top ten carry around 27%. Sequencing was performed on blood. The source of these receptors is a man in his fifties or sixties with Graves' ophthalmopathy.

The chain joins TRBV28 to TRBJ2-1; 9 nucleotides agree with TRBD1. Germline-derived CDR1 and CDR2 are MDHEN and SYDVKM. CDR3 length equals 15 residues. The J segment lost 4 bases and the V segment lost 6 bases, leaving 7 bases of the junction unmatched. The CDR3 reads CASRRQGGGYNEQFF. For the CDR3, the DNA is TGTGCCAGCAGGAGACAGGGGGGAGGTTACAATGAGCAGTTCTTC. Together with reference TRBV28 and TRBJ2-1, the CDR3 gives the full variable domain: DVKVTQSSRYLVKRTGEKVFLECVQDMDHENMFWYRQDPGLGLRLIYFSYDVKMKEKGDIPEGYSVSREKKERFSLILESASTNQTSMYLCASRRQGGGYNEQFFGPGTRLTVL.

This clonotype was detected ten times or more. The chain employs TRBV27 and TRBJ2-7; D is possibly TRBD2 (6 bases). The CDR3 sequence is 13 residues long. Germline V gene lookup returns CDR1 MNHEY and CDR2 SMNVEV (reference sequence). V lost 5 bases and J 5 bases, leaving 13 bases between the germline ends. CDR3 coding DNA: TGTGCCAGCAGTCAGTTTCGGGAGAACGAGCAGTACTTC. As protein: CASSQFRENEQYF.

This clonotype was seen only a few times. J is TRBJ2-7 and V is TRBV27; 12 bases are a match to TRBD2. CDR1 is MNHEY, CDR2 SMNVEV, per germline (reference sequence). CDR3 length: 15 residues. V lost 3 bases and J lost 3; bases outside the gene matches: 3. The CDR3 is CASSFSSGRVYEQYF. The CDR3 DNA reads as TGTGCCAGCAGTTTCTCTAGCGGGAGGGTCTACGAGCAGTACTTC.

This clonotype showed up many times. The chain couples TRBV20-1 to TRBJ1-1; D not resolved. The CDR3 extends over 11 amino acids. The germline V gene encodes CDR1 DFQATT and CDR2 SNEGSKA (reference sequence). V lost 4 bases and J 4 bases, leaving 7 bases between the germline ends. The CDR3 sequence is CSAKRATEAFF. In DNA, the CDR3 is TGCAGTGCTAAGAGGGCCACTGAAGCTTTCTTT.

This clonotype was picked up one time. The V gene is TRBV7-3, the J gene TRBJ2-3; no definite D call. The germline V gene has CDR1 SGHTA and CDR2 FQGTGA. The CDR3 loop spans 14 amino acids. Trimming took off 2 bases at V and 2 bases at J, with 8 bases between the two ends. The CDR3 is CASSLLGITDTQYF. In DNA form, the CDR3 reads TGTGCCAGCAGCTTATTGGGGATCACAGATACGCAGTATTTT.

This clonotype appeared many times. This chain joins TRBV2 and TRBJ2-5, with 15 bases matching TRBD2. V lost 6 bases, J lost 5 bases, and 7 bases stayed unmatched. CDR1 is SNHLY, CDR2 FYNNEI, per germline. This CDR3 is built from 16 residues. CDR3 DNA sequence: TGTGCCAGCAGAGCAGGACTAGCGGGAGGGCCGGAGACCCAGTACTTC. This translates into CASRAGLAGGPETQYF.

The chain combines TRBV29-1 with TRBJ1-2, with a weak D call TRBD1 (6 bases). The length of the CDR3 is 13 residues. Germline V gene sequence: CDR1 SQVTM, CDR2 ANQGSEA. V lost 6 bases to trimming and J lost 6 bases, with 17 bases between them. This CDR3 is CSVESGGWNGYTF. The CDR3 DNA reads as TGCAGCGTGGAAAGTGGGGGCTGGAATGGCTACACCTTC. The whole variable domain, filled in from reference TRBV29-1 and TRBJ1-2, reads SAVISQKPSRDICQRGTSLTIQCQVDSQVTMMFWYRQQPGQSLTLIATANQGSEATYESGFVIDKFPISRPNLTFSTLTVSNMSPEDSSIYLCSVESGGWNGYTFGSGTRLTVV.

This clonotype was counted between two and nine times. This rearrangement joins TRBV6-2 or TRBV6-3 to TRBJ2-5; 14 bases map to TRBD2. Germline CDR1 reads MNHEY; CDR2 reads SVGEGT. Trimming cost V 7 bases and J 0 bases; bases outside gene matches: 13. This CDR3 region has 19 residues. CDR3 region: CASNPILGLAGEYQETQYF. The CDR3 bases are TGTGCCAGCAACCCGATCTTGGGACTAGCGGGGGAGTACCAAGAGACCCAGTACTTC.

This clonotype came up many times. V gene TRBV28 combines with J gene TRBJ2-4, with 9 bases matching TRBD2. This CDR3 is 18 amino acids long. Germline values: CDR1 MDHEN, CDR2 SYDVKM. The J segment lost 7 bases and the V segment lost 2 bases, leaving 15 bases of the junction unmatched. The CDR3 loop reads CASSLKTRREGPPNIQYF. Written as DNA, the CDR3 is TGTGCCAGCAGTTTAAAAACTCGGCGGGAGGGCCCTCCGAACATTCAGTACTTC. Supplemented by reference TRBV28 and TRBJ2-4, the full variable domain reads DVKVTQSSRYLVKRTGEKVFLECVQDMDHENMFWYRQDPGLGLRLIYFSYDVKMKEKGDIPEGYSVSREKKERFSLILESASTNQTSMYLCASSLKTRREGPPNIQYFGAGTRLSVL.

With regard to this clonotype: This could be a read error, since a much larger clone is one nucleotide away. V gene TRBV7-9 combines with J gene TRBJ2-7; weak D call: TRBD2 (6 bases). V lost 2 bases and J lost 0, with 8 bases in between. Germline assignment: CDR1 SEHNR and CDR2 FQNEAQ (reference sequence). The length of the CDR3 is 14 residues. For the CDR3, the DNA is TGTGCCAGCAGCTTATGGCGGGACTCCTACGAGCAGTACTTC. Protein: CASSLWRDSYEQYF.

The sample holds many counts of this clonotype. The rearrangement joins TRBV15 to TRBJ1-5; D unclear. V gave up 2 bases and J gave up 4 bases, with 6 bases separating them. The length of the CDR3 is 13 residues. Germline CDR1 reads LNHNV; CDR2 reads YYDKDF (reference sequence). As DNA, the CDR3 is TGTGCCACCAGCAGAATCAGAAATCAGCCCCAGCATTTT. Translated, it gives CATSRIRNQPQHF.

This clonotype was recorded at least ten times. The rearrangement uses TRBV14 and TRBJ2-7; TRBD2 is a possible D gene (6 bases). Germline loops: CDR1 SGHDN, CDR2 FVKESK. The CDR3 is 13 amino acids. Trimming took off 4 bases at V and 3 bases at J, with 10 bases between the two ends. The CDR3 bases are TGTGCCAGCAGCCCGCCGGGACTCTACGAGCAGTACTTC. It translates to CASSPPGLYEQYF.

This clonotype was observed a few times. The chain links TRBV5-1 to TRBJ2-2; D unclear. Germline lookup yields CDR1 SGHRS and CDR2 YFSETQ. The CDR3 has 15 residues. V was shortened by 6 bases and J by 1 base, with 13 bases between the two germline ends. The CDR3 nucleotides are TGCGCCAGCATGATTACAGCGTTGAACACCGGGGAGCTGTTTTTT. Protein sequence: CASMITALNTGELFF.

This clonotype was seen at least ten times. The chain couples TRBV5-1 to TRBJ1-1; D is unresolved. The length of the CDR3 is 13 residues. Germline V gene sequence: CDR1 SGHRS, CDR2 YFSETQ. Trimming stripped 2 bases from V and 5 bases from J, with 10 bases between. The CDR3 sequence is CASSFPPRTEAFF. The CDR3 DNA sequence: TGCGCCAGCAGCTTCCCCCCTAGGACTGAAGCTTTCTTT.

As to this clonotype: A much more abundant neighbour one base away suggests this may be a read error. The rearrangement joins TRBV6-5 to TRBJ2-2; the D gene is possibly TRBD2 (6 bases). The CDR3 has 15 residues. The germline CDR1 and CDR2 sequences are MNHEY and SVGAGI. CDR3 loop: CPSSYGGANTGELFF. The CDR3 DNA reads as TGTCCCAGCAGTTACGGGGGAGCGAACACCGGGGAGCTGTTTTTT.